This entry lists 17 T cell receptor beta chains sequenced from one sample in a study of blood T cell repertoires in COVID-19. Generated by immunoSEQ multiplex PCR, the TCRdb table keeps only in-frame clones and is missing some. This sample has some 150,000 clones, with about 90% found just once. Sequencing was carried out using PBMCs or T cells enriched from blood (not recorded which). The receptor source for this set is a human donor with acute COVID-19. The donor label of this sample is uncertain.

For the CDR3, the DNA is TGTGCCAGCAGCCCGACAGGGGTGAACACTGAAGCTTTCTTT. It is translated as CASSPTGVNTEAFF. The J gene is TRBJ1-1, the V gene TRBV5-6; 8 nucleotides match TRBD1. After removal of 4 bases from V and 0 bases from J, the junction contained 2 bases not matched to a gene. This CDR3 has 14 amino acids. Germline CDR1 is SGHDT and CDR2 is YYEEEE.

The chain has TRBV7-2 and TRBJ2-5, with no clear D. V lost 0 bases to trimming and J lost 5 bases, with 7 bases between them. CDR3 length equals 13 residues. Germline V gene data show CDR1 as SGHTA and CDR2 as FQGNSA. The CDR3 loop reads CASSLAQRETQYF. CDR3 DNA: TGTGCCAGCAGCTTAGCGCAGAGGGAGACCCAGTACTTC.

The rearrangement joins TRBV4-2 to TRBJ1-2; TRBD1 might be the D (6 bases). Between the trimmed V and J ends, which lost 6 bases and 0 bases, there was a span of 14 bases. Germline values: CDR1 LGHNA, CDR2 YNFKEQ. This CDR3 has 15 amino acids. The CDR3 DNA reads as TGTGCCAGCAGGGTACACAGGGAAGCTAACTATGGCTACACCTTC. Protein sequence: CASRVHREANYGYTF.

This chain joins TRBV30 and TRBJ1-6, with unresolved D. Germline V gives CDR1 GTSNPN, CDR2 SVGIG (reference sequence). V dropped 3 bases and J dropped 6 bases, with 3 bases sitting between them. This CDR3 spans 11 amino acids. The CDR3 nucleotides are TGTGCCTGGAGCCTTAATTCACCCCTCCACTTT. Encoded protein: CAWSLNSPLHF.

V usage is TRBV5-1 and J usage is TRBJ2-2, with D perhaps TRBD1 (6 bases). Germline assignment: CDR1 SGHRS and CDR2 YFSETQ. Between the trimmed V and J ends, which lost 1 base and 6 bases, there was a span of 16 bases. This CDR3 is built from 16 residues. CDR3 protein: CASSLLAGVTAGELFF. The CDR3, as DNA: TGCGCCAGCAGCTTGTTGGCAGGGGTGACGGCCGGGGAGCTGTTTTTT.

The chain joins TRBV4-1 to TRBJ2-7, with D possibly matching TRBD1 (6 bases). The CDR3 length is 14 residues. Per germline, CDR1 MGHRA and CDR2 YSYEKL. The V end was cut by 3 bases, the J end by 4 bases, with 13 bases between. In DNA form, the CDR3 reads TGCGCCAGCAGCCACCGAATAGGGGGTTACGAGCAGTACTTC. This gives the protein CASSHRIGGYEQYF.

V is TRBV18 and J is TRBJ1-4; TRBD1 matches 7 bases. Trimming cost V 3 bases and J 8 bases; bases outside gene matches: 12. Germline-derived CDR1 and CDR2 are KGHSH and LQKENI. The CDR3 spans 16 residues. CDR3 sequence (DNA): TGTGCCAGCTCACCTGACAGGGCGATGGGTGCGGAAAAACTGTTTTTT. It translates to CASSPDRAMGAEKLFF.

The chain carries TRBV7-2 and TRBJ2-7; weak D call: TRBD2 (5 bases). The ends were cut back, 0 bases at V and 7 bases at J, with 13 bases in the middle. The length of the CDR3 is 14 residues. Per germline, CDR1 SGHTA and CDR2 FQGNSA. This CDR3 reads CASSLARQSGEQYF. CDR3 coding DNA: TGTGCCAGCAGCTTAGCGCGTCAGTCGGGAGAGCAGTACTTC.

The chain carries TRBV10-3 and TRBJ2-1, with a tentative D call TRBD2 (6 bases). Germline V gene lookup returns CDR1 ENHRY and CDR2 SYGVKD. The CDR3 is 17 amino acids. The germline V and J ends were trimmed by 3 bases and 4 bases, with 19 bases remaining between them. CDR3 region: CAISDPPRGEPYNEQFF. The CDR3 DNA follows: TGTGCCATCAGTGATCCCCCTCGCGGGGAACCTTACAATGAGCAGTTCTTC.

A remark on this clone: The sample holds other DNA sequences that translate to the same CDR3. The CDR3 DNA reads as TGCGCCAGCAGCTTGGGGGACAGGACAGATACGCAGTATTTT. Protein: CASSLGDRTDTQYF. V usage is TRBV5-1 and J usage is TRBJ2-3; TRBD1 aligns across 8 bases. CDR3 length equals 14 residues. CDR1 is SGHRS, CDR2 YFSETQ, per germline. Losses at the gene ends were 0 bases for V and 3 bases for J; bases not matched to a gene: 0.

Only one count was recorded for this clone. The chain couples TRBV4-2 to TRBJ2-3; 9 nucleotides align to TRBD2. J gave up 0 bases and V 4 bases, and 8 bases lay outside the gene matches. Germline V gene lookup returns CDR1 LGHNA and CDR2 YNFKEQ. The CDR3 loop spans 17 amino acids. The CDR3 reads CASSPPLAGTSTDTQYF. In nucleotides, the CDR3 is TGTGCCAGCAGCCCCCCCCTAGCGGGGACTAGCACAGATACGCAGTATTTT.

This clone was recorded only once. The V and J genes are TRBV13 and TRBJ1-4; 10 bases fit TRBD1. The J segment lost 7 bases and the V segment lost 5 bases, leaving 7 bases of the junction unmatched. Germline assignment: CDR1 PRHDT and CDR2 FYEKMQ (reference sequence). The CDR3 runs 15 residues. CDR3 DNA sequence: TGTGCCAGCAGCCCGCCGGGACAGGGGAGTGAAAAACTGTTTTTT. It yields the protein CASSPPGQGSEKLFF. Complete variable domain (other parts from reference TRBV13 and TRBJ1-4): AAGVIQSPRHLIKEKRETATLKCYPIPRHDTVYWYQQGPGQDPQFLISFYEKMQSDKGSIPDRFSAQQFSDYHSELNMSSLELGDSALYFCASSPPGQGSEKLFFGSGTQLSVL.

This chain connects TRBV10-3 to TRBJ1-2; D not certain. V lost 4 bases and J 6 bases, leaving 9 bases between the germline ends. Germline CDR1 ENHRY, CDR2 SYGVKD. The CDR3 sequence is 12 residues long. The CDR3 DNA sequence: TGTGCCATCAGTGGAAGGCAGGATGGCTACACCTTC. It is translated as CAISGRQDGYTF.

CDR3 amino acids: CASSEKAGGPGEQFF. In nucleotides, the CDR3 is TGCGCCAGCAGTGAGAAAGCGGGGGGGCCCGGGGAGCAGTTCTTC. The gene calls are TRBV10-2 and TRBJ2-1; 10 bases map to TRBD2. V trimming: 2 bases; J trimming: 10 bases; junction bases outside the gene matches: 8. The CDR3 covers 15 residues. CDR1 WSHSY and CDR2 SAAADI come from the germline V gene.

This clone was recorded only once. The chain is built from TRBV18 and TRBJ2-1; the match to TRBD1 covers 8 bases. This CDR3 spans 16 amino acids. Per germline, CDR1 KGHSH and CDR2 LQKENI. J gave up 7 bases and V 6 bases, and 14 bases lay outside the gene matches. The CDR3 DNA reads as TGTGCCAGCTCGCAACTACAGGGGGGTAGAGAAAATGAGCAGTTCTTC. Protein: CASSQLQGGRENEQFF.

The J gene is TRBJ2-1, the V gene TRBV9, with 9 positions matching TRBD1. CDR1 is SGDLS, CDR2 YYNGEE, per germline. The CDR3 runs to 15 residues. V shed 4 bases, J shed 4 bases, and the junction held 6 bases outside the gene matches. The CDR3 sequence is CASSPRQGEYNEQFF. The CDR3 nucleotides are TGTGCCAGCAGCCCCCGACAGGGGGAGTACAATGAGCAGTTCTTC.

The DNA for the CDR3 is TGTGCCATCAGTGAGTCGAGAGGGAAGGGCACAGATACGCAGTATTTT. This gives the protein CAISESRGKGTDTQYF. The genes are TRBV10-3 and TRBJ2-3, with a weak D call TRBD2 (5 bases). The CDR3 covers 16 residues. CDR1 is ENHRY, CDR2 SYGVKD, per germline. Trimming pared 0 bases from V and 1 base from J, leaving 11 bases between.